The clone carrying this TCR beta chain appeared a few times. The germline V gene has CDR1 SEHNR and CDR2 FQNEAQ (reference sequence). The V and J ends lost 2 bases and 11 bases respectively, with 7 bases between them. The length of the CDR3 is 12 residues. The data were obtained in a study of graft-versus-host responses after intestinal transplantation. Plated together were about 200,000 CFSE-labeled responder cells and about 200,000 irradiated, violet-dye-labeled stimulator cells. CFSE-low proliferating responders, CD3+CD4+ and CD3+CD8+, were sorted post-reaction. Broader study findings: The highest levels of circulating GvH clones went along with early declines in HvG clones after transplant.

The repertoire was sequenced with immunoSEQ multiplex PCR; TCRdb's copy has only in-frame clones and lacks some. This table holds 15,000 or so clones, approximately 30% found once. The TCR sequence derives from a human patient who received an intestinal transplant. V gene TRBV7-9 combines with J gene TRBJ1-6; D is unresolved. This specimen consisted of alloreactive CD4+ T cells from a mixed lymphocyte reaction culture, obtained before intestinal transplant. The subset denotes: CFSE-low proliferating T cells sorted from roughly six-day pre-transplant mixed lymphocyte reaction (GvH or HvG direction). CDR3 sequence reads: CASSLWSPPLHF. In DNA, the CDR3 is TGTGCCAGCAGCTTATGGAGTCCACCCCTCCACTTT.